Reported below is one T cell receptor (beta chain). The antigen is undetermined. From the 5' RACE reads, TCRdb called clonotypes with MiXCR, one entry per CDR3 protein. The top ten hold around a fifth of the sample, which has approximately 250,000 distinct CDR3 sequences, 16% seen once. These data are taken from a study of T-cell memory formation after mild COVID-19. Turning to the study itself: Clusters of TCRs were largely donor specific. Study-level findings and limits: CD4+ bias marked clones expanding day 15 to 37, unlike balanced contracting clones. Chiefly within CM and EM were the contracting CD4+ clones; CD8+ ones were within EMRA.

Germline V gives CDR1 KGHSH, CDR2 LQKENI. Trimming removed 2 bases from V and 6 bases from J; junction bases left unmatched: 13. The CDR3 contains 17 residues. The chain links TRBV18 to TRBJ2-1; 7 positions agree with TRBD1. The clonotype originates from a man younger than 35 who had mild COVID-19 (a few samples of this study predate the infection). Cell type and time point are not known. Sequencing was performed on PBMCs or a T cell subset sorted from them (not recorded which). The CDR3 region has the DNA TGTGCCAGCTCACCAACGAACAGGGGTAGCATGGGCAATGAGCAGTTCTTC. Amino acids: CASSPTNRGSMGNEQFF.